One sample yielded the 11 T cell receptor beta chains listed below, sequenced in a study of spatial heterogeneity in lung cancer. TCRdb called the 5' RACE reads again in MiXCR, with one record for every CDR3 protein. The sample lists about 12,000 distinct CDR3 sequences; approximately 6.2% were seen once. Time point in this sample: sample taken at primary tumor resection. The sequenced material consisted of unsorted whole RNA from tumor, nontumor lung or frozen PBMC. Sequencing was performed on normal lung tissue next to the tumor, taken at surgery. The source is a male donor with early-stage non-small cell lung cancer.

This clonotype was detected only a few times. The V gene is TRBV6-2 or TRBV6-3, the J gene TRBJ1-2; TRBD1 might be the D (6 bases). The germline V gene has CDR1 MNHEY and CDR2 SVGEGT. CDR3 length: 13 amino acids. Trimming removed 5 bases at V and 5 bases at J, with 12 bases between. The CDR3 region is CASSHRDKYGYTF. Here the CDR3 DNA reads TGTGCCAGCAGTCACAGGGATAAATATGGCTACACCTTC.

In this sample, this clonotype turned up a few times. The CDR3 DNA follows: TGTGCCAGCAGTGATTACCCGGGAGCCTCCGGGGAGCTGTTTTTT. Its protein is CASSDYPGASGELFF. V is TRBV2 and J is TRBJ2-2, with a weak D call TRBD2 (6 bases). This CDR3 is built from 15 residues. V lost 3 bases, J lost 6 bases, and 14 bases lay in between. Germline V gene data show CDR1 as SNHLY and CDR2 as FYNNEI.

The sample holds many counts of this clonotype. This rearrangement joins TRBV12-3 or TRBV12-4 to TRBJ1-4, with 9 bases aligning to TRBD1. The V gene end was trimmed by 6 bases and the J gene end by 8 bases; junction bases not matched to a gene: 10. The CDR3 runs to 15 residues. CDR3 in DNA: TGTGCCAGCAGACGACGGGGACAGGGTTCGGAAAAACTGTTTTTT. The encoded protein is CASRRRGQGSEKLFF.

This clonotype has a count of ten or more. The V gene is TRBV20-1, the J gene TRBJ1-3; D unresolved. The CDR3 spans 14 residues. The germline V gene encodes CDR1 DFQATT and CDR2 SNEGSKA (reference sequence). V was clipped by 5 bases and J by 1 base, with 12 bases between them. The CDR3 loop is CSAPPAGSGNTIYF. DNA of the CDR3: TGCAGTGCTCCCCCAGCGGGGTCTGGAAACACCATATATTTT.

The chain uses TRBV7-2 and TRBJ1-5; D call uncertain. Trimming cost V 3 bases and J 0 bases, with 9 bases left between them. Looked up from germline, CDR1 is SGHTA and CDR2 is FQGNSA. CDR3 length: 15 amino acids. CDR3 nucleotide sequence: TGTGCCAGCAGCTTTAAAACGGCTAGCAATCAGCCCCAGCATTTT. It is translated as CASSFKTASNQPQHF.

The chain recombines TRBV19 with TRBJ2-2; D gene uncertain. This CDR3 is 13 amino acids long. Germline CDR1 reads LNHDA; CDR2 reads SQIVND (reference sequence). Trimming stripped 7 bases from V and 7 bases from J, with 13 bases between. The CDR3 protein is CASKHRNDGELFF. The CDR3 DNA is TGTGCCAGTAAGCATCGGAACGACGGGGAGCTGTTTTTT.

This clonotype came up many times. This chain uses TRBV29-1 with TRBJ2-2; TRBD1 aligns across 10 bases. The CDR3 runs 14 residues. The junction had 3 bases not matched to a gene; V was cut back by 5 bases and J by 3 bases. CDR1 and CDR2 from the germline V gene are SQVTM and ANQGSEA. This chain's CDR3 is CSVRQGADTGELFF. DNA of the CDR3: TGCAGCGTTCGACAGGGGGCTGACACCGGGGAGCTGTTTTTT.

This clonotype is medium-sized by share. The CDR3 region has the DNA TGTGCCAGCAGTCAACACGGTCGCACAGATACGCAGTATTTT. It encodes CASSQHGRTDTQYF. The V call is TRBV6-6, the J call TRBJ2-3; D gene unclear. Trimming removed 5 bases from V and 1 base from J, with 10 bases in between. The CDR3 length is 14 residues. The V gene's germline CDR1 is MNHNY and CDR2 SVGAGI (reference sequence).

This clonotype was detected many times. This may come from a read error, since a much larger clone is one base off. This is likely a read error, given that the CDR3 carries no conserved phenylalanine or tryptophan at its end. It is unclear where the CDR3 begins or ends on the DNA, so no DNA is shown, and the CDR3 is as TCRdb lists it. The chain recombines TRBV7-6 with TRBJ1-1; TRBD1 was called by the table and not checked on the DNA. The CDR3 sequence runs 15 residues, both termini included. Germline CDR1 reads SGHVS; CDR2 reads FNYEAQ. The CDR3 is CASSLGTGTGDKVFL.

This clonotype has a count of ten or more. The rearrangement links TRBV10-3 to TRBJ2-1; no firm D call. The germline V gene has CDR1 ENHRY and CDR2 SYGVKD. The CDR3 spans 12 residues. Deletions cut 2 bases from V and 10 bases from J, with 9 bases between. The CDR3 region has the DNA TGTGCCATCAGTGAGGGATTAAAGGAGCAGTTCTTC. Protein sequence: CAISEGLKEQFF.

This clonotype is termed medium-sized (0.01 to 0.1%). The V and J genes are TRBV6-6 and TRBJ2-2; weak D call: TRBD1 (6 bases). The CDR3 totals 15 residues. In germline, CDR1 is MNHNY, CDR2 SVGAGI (reference sequence). Trimming stripped 1 base from V and 2 bases from J, with 8 bases between. The CDR3 DNA follows: TGTGCCAGCAGTTACTGGGGACAAAACACCGGGGAGCTGTTTTTT. Encoded protein: CASSYWGQNTGELFF.